Presented here are 19 T cell receptor beta chains from one specimen sequenced in a study of Ad26.COV2.S vaccination and SARS-CoV-2 variants. Noted treatment: some 20 received Ad26.COV2.S at low or high dose, single or two shots; a few received placebo; per-sample allocation not given. On day 63 after the first injection, vaccine and placebo recipients gave samples. This table comes from immunoSEQ multiplex PCR, and its TCRdb copy is limited to in-frame clones, with some not included. The table records about 350,000 clones, 88% of them present only once. The sample was peripheral blood, taken in a trial of Ad26.COV2.S vaccine versus placebo. The receptors stem from a person between 18 and 65 years old who received the Ad26.COV2.S COVID-19 vaccine or a placebo.

This chain connects TRBV10-1 to TRBJ2-3, with D uncertain. Trimming left V 3 bases short and J 4 bases short, with 14 bases between. The V gene's germline CDR1 is WNHNN and CDR2 SYGVQD (reference sequence). This CDR3 region has 15 residues. The CDR3 here is CASSDLLMSSDTQYF. The CDR3 DNA reads as TGCGCCAGCAGTGACCTGTTGATGAGTTCAGATACGCAGTATTTT.

This sequence joins TRBV12-3 or TRBV12-4 and TRBJ2-7; D is possibly TRBD2 (6 bases). V lost 5 bases, J lost 3 bases, and 11 bases lay in between. The CDR3 has 13 residues. CDR3 nucleotides: TGTGCCAGCAGTCCCGGGAGCTTCTACGAGCAGTACTTC. This translates into CASSPGSFYEQYF.

The rearrangement uses TRBV7-2 and TRBJ2-2; D not resolved. Between the trimmed V and J ends, which lost 4 bases and 3 bases, there was a span of 3 bases. CDR3 length: 12 residues. CDR1 is SGHTA and CDR2 is FQGNSA in the germline V gene. CDR3 nucleotide sequence: TGTGCCAGCAGCTCTGACACCGGGGAGCTGTTTTTT. It is translated as CASSSDTGELFF.

The chain is built from TRBV28 and TRBJ1-2; 8 bases match TRBD1. Germline CDR1 and CDR2: MDHEN and SYDVKM. The CDR3 extends over 12 amino acids. Trimming removed 9 bases from V and 8 bases from J; junction bases left unmatched: 8. The CDR3 protein is CASLTGARGYTF. CDR3 bases: TGTGCCAGTTTGACAGGGGCTAGAGGCTACACCTTC.

The chain carries TRBV5-6 and TRBJ1-2, with TRBD1 matching over 7 bases. Germline V gene data show CDR1 as SGHDT and CDR2 as YYEEEE. V shed 3 bases and J 2 bases; nucleotides not matched to a gene: 4. The CDR3 length is 14 residues. The CDR3 coding sequence is TGTGCCAGCAGCTGGGGACAGACCAACTATGGCTACACCTTC. Its translation: CASSWGQTNYGYTF.

Details on this clone: Within the sample, other DNA sequences also encode this same CDR3. The rearrangement links TRBV28 to TRBJ2-3; D not certain. CDR3 length equals 10 residues. Per germline, CDR1 MDHEN and CDR2 SYDVKM. V lost 3 bases, J lost 6 bases, and 1 base lay in between. The CDR3 bases are TGTGCCAGCAGTTTGGATACGCAGTATTTT. This codes for CASSLDTQYF. The full variable domain, with the rest looked up from reference TRBV28 and TRBJ2-3, is DVKVTQSSRYLVKRTGEKVFLECVQDMDHENMFWYRQDPGLGLRLIYFSYDVKMKEKGDIPEGYSVSREKKERFSLILESASTNQTSMYLCASSLDTQYFGPGTRLTVL.

V is TRBV27 and J is TRBJ1-2; D uncertain. This CDR3 is 14 amino acids long. Trimming shortened V by 3 bases and J by 4 bases, and 12 bases separated the two germline ends. The germline V gene has CDR1 MNHEY and CDR2 SMNVEV (reference sequence). The DNA of the CDR3 is TGTGCCAGCAGTTTTGACATCTCGACCTATGGCTACACCTTC. Its translation: CASSFDISTYGYTF.

V usage is TRBV6-6 and J usage is TRBJ1-5; 7 bases agree with TRBD1. V was clipped by 2 bases and J by 7 bases; unmatched bases: 11. This CDR3 is 16 amino acids long. In germline, CDR1 is MNHNY, CDR2 SVGAGI (reference sequence). CDR3 region: CASSYGRDRFKQPQHF. For the CDR3, the DNA is TGTGCCAGCAGTTACGGAAGGGACAGATTTAAACAGCCCCAGCATTTT.

The chain combines TRBV5-6 with TRBJ1-4; D is unresolved. This CDR3 has 14 amino acids. CDR1 is SGHDT and CDR2 is YYEEEE in the germline V gene. Trimming stripped 0 bases from V and 5 bases from J, with 8 bases between. In DNA form, the CDR3 reads TGTGCCAGCAGCTTGGTAGGGAGGAATGAAAAACTGTTTTTT. Its protein is CASSLVGRNEKLFF.

The V call is TRBV7-9, the J call TRBJ2-5; unclear D gene. Trimming pared 3 bases from V and 1 base from J, leaving 6 bases between. This CDR3 contains 13 residues. The germline CDR1 and CDR2 sequences are SEHNR and FQNEAQ (reference sequence). CDR3 coding DNA: TGTGCCAGCAGCTTCGACACCCAAGAGACCCAGTACTTC. Protein: CASSFDTQETQYF.

In this sample, this clone turned up a few times. The V call is TRBV7-7, the J call TRBJ2-3; D is ambiguous. CDR3 length: 14 residues. The V and J ends lost 1 base and 2 bases respectively, with 7 bases between them. CDR1 is SSHAT and CDR2 is FNYEAQ in the germline V gene (reference sequence). CDR3 coding DNA: TGTGCCAGCAGCTTAGGGGCGGCCACAGATACGCAGTATTTT. This codes for CASSLGAATDTQYF.

The V and J genes are TRBV6-1 and TRBJ2-1; TRBD2 aligns across 9 bases. Germline CDR1 MNHNS, CDR2 SASEGT. This CDR3 is built from 16 residues. V was clipped by 2 bases and J by 5 bases; unmatched bases: 7. The DNA of the CDR3 is TGTGCCAGCAGTGAACAGTGGCTAGCGGGGAACAATGAGCAGTTCTTC. Translating gives CASSEQWLAGNNEQFF.

CDR3 amino acids: CASTRWGGQSTDTQYF. The CDR3 bases are TGTGCCAGCACCCGGTGGGGGGGACAGAGCACAGATACGCAGTATTTT. The rearrangement uses TRBV9 and TRBJ2-3, with D perhaps assigned TRBD1 or TRBD2 (7 bases each). The CDR3 is 16 amino acids. Deletions cut 6 bases from V and 0 bases from J, with 17 bases between. The germline gives CDR1 SGDLS, CDR2 YYNGEE.

This clone was counted only a few times. The chain carries TRBV2 and TRBJ2-1, with 8 bases matching TRBD2. Trimming removed 9 bases from V and 7 bases from J; junction bases left unmatched: 11. Germline V CDR1 and CDR2: SNHLY, FYNNEI. The CDR3 spans 14 residues. The CDR3, as DNA: TGTGCCAGTGTGCGGGGACTAGTTGGGAATGAGCAGTTCTTC. Translation gives CASVRGLVGNEQFF. Using reference TRBV2 and TRBJ2-1 for the parts outside the CDR3, the full variable domain is EPEVTQTPSHQVTQMGQEVILRCVPISNHLYFYWYRQILGQKVEFLVSFYNNEISEKSEIFDDQFSVERPDGSNFTLKIRSTKLEDSAMYFCASVRGLVGNEQFFGPGTRLTVL.

The genes are TRBV30 and TRBJ2-7; 7 nucleotides agree with TRBD2. CDR1 is GTSNPN, CDR2 SVGIG, per germline (reference sequence). Trimming took 8 bases from V and 2 from J; bases not matched to a gene: 9. The CDR3 runs 13 residues. CDR3 coding DNA: TGTGCCAGTGGGGCGGGAGCGGCCTACGAGCAGTACTTC. This gives the protein CASGAGAAYEQYF.

The chain employs TRBV7-9 and TRBJ1-2, with unresolved D. In germline, CDR1 is SEHNR, CDR2 FQNEAQ (reference sequence). The germline V and J ends were trimmed by 4 bases and 7 bases, with 16 bases remaining between them. The CDR3 loop spans 14 amino acids. This CDR3 reads CASSYLSKSGGYTF. DNA for the CDR3: TGTGCCAGCAGCTACCTATCTAAGTCAGGTGGCTACACCTTC.

V is TRBV12-3 or TRBV12-4 and J is TRBJ2-7; 7 positions agree with TRBD1. V was clipped by 8 bases and J by 6 bases; unmatched bases: 10. This CDR3 contains 13 residues. The CDR3 sequence: CASLLGTDGEQYF. The CDR3 DNA reads as TGTGCCAGCCTTTTGGGGACAGATGGCGAGCAGTACTTC.

V and J are TRBV15 and TRBJ2-3, with unresolved D. The ends were cut back, 2 bases at V and 2 bases at J, with 8 bases in the middle. The CDR3 is 14 amino acids. The germline V gene encodes CDR1 LNHNV and CDR2 YYDKDF (reference sequence). The CDR3 spells CATSRRQYTDTQYF. In nucleotides, the CDR3 is TGTGCCACCAGCAGACGGCAGTACACAGATACGCAGTATTTT.

The rearrangement links TRBV10-3 to TRBJ2-1; D is perhaps TRBD1 or TRBD2 (5 bases each). Trimming cost V 6 bases and J 7 bases, with 13 bases left between them. Germline V gene lookup returns CDR1 ENHRY and CDR2 SYGVKD. The CDR3 length is 13 residues. This chain's CDR3 is CAISPDEGNEQFF. CDR3 DNA: TGTGCCATCAGCCCCGATGAGGGGAATGAGCAGTTCTTC.